Listed below are T cell receptor beta chains from one sample, sequenced in a study of T cell changes during pregnancy in multiple sclerosis. TCRdb's table, derived via immunoSEQ multiplex PCR, lists solely in-frame clones and lacks some. The profile covers 75,000 to 90,000 clones, with roughly nine tenths appearing a single time and 3% to 4.5% taken by the ten largest. Sequences were derived from PBMCs, sampled in the first trimester of pregnancy. These receptor sequences come from a female donor in good health, serving as a control in a pregnancy study. Some clones in this sample may be carry-over from other donors' samples. Each CDR3 is given with its conserved first and last residue. The order of the fields is J gene, V gene, D gene, clone size, CDR3 protein, CDR3 DNA. The D gene is left open where the match is weak. Clone size appears in some rows only: once, few, many, or a class for an expanded clone.

TRBJ1-1	TRBV6-1	-	many	CASSDKMNTEAFF	TGTGCCAGCAGTGACAAAATGAACACTGAAGCTTTCTTT
TRBJ2-7	TRBV28	-	once	CASSLQGGGAYEQYF	TGTGCCAGCAGTTTACAAGGGGGGGGCGCCTACGAGCAGTACTTC
TRBJ1-1	TRBV27	-	few	CASSKETGVMNTEAFF	TGTGCCAGCAGCAAGGAGACAGGAGTCATGAACACTGAAGCTTTCTTT
TRBJ1-6	TRBV6-1	TRBD1	-	CASINRGAVNSPLHF	TGTGCCAGCATTAACAGGGGCGCAGTAAATTCACCCCTCCACTTT
TRBJ1-3	TRBV6-5	-	-	CASSYRGRGGNTIYF	TGTGCCAGCAGTTACAGGGGAAGAGGTGGAAACACCATATATTTT
TRBJ2-7	TRBV27	TRBD2	-	CASSFSLAGPAYEQYF	TGTGCCAGCAGTTTTTCGCTAGCGGGTCCTGCCTACGAGCAGTACTTC
TRBJ1-2	TRBV14	-	-	CASSQGAGRLGYTF	TGTGCCAGCAGCCAAGGGGCAGGGAGGTTGGGCTACACCTTC
TRBJ2-5	TRBV5-1	-	once	CASSEGETQYF	TGCGCCAGCAGCGAGGGAGAGACCCAGTACTTC
TRBJ2-3	TRBV5-8	TRBD2	-	CASSLGLAEGSDTQYF	TGTGCCAGCAGCCTGGGACTAGCGGAGGGATCAGATACGCAGTATTTT
TRBJ2-7	TRBV27	TRBD1	-	CASSPRTGPYEQYF	TGTGCCAGCAGCCCGCGGACAGGGCCATACGAGCAGTACTTC
TRBJ1-6	TRBV11-2	-	-	CASSLESNSPLHF	TGTGCCAGCAGCTTGGAGTCAAATTCACCCCTCCACTTT
TRBJ2-6	TRBV7-7	-	once	CASSLLSEGANVLTF	TGTGCTAGCAGCTTACTCAGCGAGGGGGCCAACGTCCTGACTTTC
TRBJ2-3	TRBV5-4	-	-	CASSLRQSIRTDTQYF	TGTGCCAGCAGCCTCCGACAGTCAATACGCACAGATACGCAGTATTTT
TRBJ1-3	TRBV5-1	-	-	CASSLETVRGDTIYF	TGCGCCAGCAGCTTGGAGACGGTCCGTGGAGACACCATATATTTT
TRBJ1-1	TRBV5-1	-	-	CASSLDPGVGTEAFF	TGCGCCAGCAGCTTGGATCCAGGGGTGGGTACTGAAGCTTTCTTT
TRBJ2-4	TRBV18	-	-	CASSLGHVGLAKNIQYF	TGTGCCAGCTCACTAGGACACGTCGGGTTAGCCAAAAACATTCAGTACTTC
TRBJ1-5	TRBV7-2	-	-	CASSTPGGSLPDGNQPQHF	TGTGCCAGCAGCACCCCCGGGGGTAGCCTTCCAGACGGCAATCAGCCCCAGCATTTT
TRBJ1-4	TRBV6-1	TRBD1	-	CASSEAGTGAEKLFF	TGTGCCAGCAGTGAAGCCGGGACAGGGGCAGAAAAACTGTTTTTT
TRBJ2-1	TRBV6-5	TRBD1	-	CASRSGTGGSNEQFF	TGTGCCAGCAGGTCCGGGACAGGGGGTAGTAATGAGCAGTTCTTC
TRBJ2-3	TRBV7-2	-	-	CASSLALVFSDTQYF	TGTGCCAGCAGCTTAGCGCTAGTCTTCTCAGATACGCAGTATTTT
TRBJ2-1	TRBV29-1	TRBD2	-	CSVGTIRYNEQFF	TGCAGCGTAGGGACTATAAGATACAATGAGCAGTTCTTC
TRBJ1-2	TRBV27	-	-	CASSLTAYYGYTF	TGTGCCAGCAGTTTGACAGCGTACTATGGCTACACCTTC
TRBJ2-3	TRBV10-1	TRBD2	-	CASSELVAGSNTQYF	TGCGCCAGCAGTGAGTTGGTAGCGGGGTCGAATACGCAGTATTTT
TRBJ1-2	TRBV7-9	-	-	CASSLGARANYGYTF	TGTGCCAGCAGCTTGGGCGCCAGAGCTAACTATGGCTACACCTTC
TRBJ1-5	TRBV7-8	TRBD1	-	CASSLIDRASNQPQHF	TGTGCCAGCAGCTTAATCGACAGGGCTAGCAATCAGCCCCAGCATTTT
TRBJ1-1	TRBV7-8	TRBD1	-	CASSLDRGRAEAFF	TGTGCCAGCAGCTTAGACAGGGGGCGGGCTGAAGCTTTCTTT
TRBJ1-6	TRBV5-1	TRBD1	-	CASSLGDRGYNSPLHF	TGCGCCAGCAGCTTGGGGGACAGGGGCTATAATTCACCCCTCCACTTT
TRBJ2-1	TRBV4-1	TRBD2	once	CASSQGTSGRNEQFF	TGCGCCAGCAGCCAAGGGACTAGCGGGCGGAATGAGCAGTTCTTC
TRBJ2-1	TRBV6-4	-	-	CASSPGVTGGNEQFF	TGTGCCAGCAGTCCAGGGGTCACAGGAGGAAATGAGCAGTTCTTC
TRBJ2-7	TRBV18	TRBD1	-	CASSPRQGADEQYF	TGTGCCAGCTCACCGCGACAGGGGGCGGACGAGCAGTACTTC
TRBJ2-3	TRBV7-9	TRBD2	-	CASSLGTSGSGDTQYF	TGTGCCAGCAGCTTAGGGACTAGCGGGAGCGGTGATACGCAGTATTTT
TRBJ1-4	TRBV19	-	-	CASRTDGTAGEKLFF	TGTGCCAGTAGGACTGACGGGACTGCTGGCGAAAAACTGTTTTTT
TRBJ1-5	TRBV19	-	few	CASSMAGMGGPQHF	TGTGCCAGTAGTATGGCAGGAATGGGGGGGCCCCAGCATTTT
TRBJ2-1	TRBV11-2	TRBD2	-	CASSLVGLGPTEQFF	TGTGCCAGCAGCTTAGTGGGACTAGGACCTACAGAGCAGTTCTTC
TRBJ1-2	TRBV25-1	-	-	CASRTGGSGYTF	TGTGCCAGCAGGACAGGCGGTAGTGGCTACACCTTC
TRBJ2-4	TRBV14	-	-	CASSQGARSDIQYF	TGTGCCAGCAGCCAAGGTGCGCGGTCGGACATTCAGTACTTC
TRBJ1-6	TRBV10-3	-	-	CAISRYREGSYNSPLHF	TGTGCCATCAGTAGATATAGGGAGGGCTCCTATAATTCACCCCTCCACTTT
TRBJ1-2	TRBV2	-	-	CASSDQGQGYTF	TGTGCCAGCAGTGATCAGGGCCAGGGCTACACCTTC
TRBJ2-1	TRBV7-9	TRBD2	-	CASSLGAGLAGVRGEQFF	TGTGCCAGCAGCTTAGGGGCTGGACTAGCGGGGGTACGAGGAGAGCAGTTCTTC
TRBJ1-5	TRBV15	TRBD1	-	CATSGQEQPQHF	TGTGCCACCAGCGGACAGGAACAGCCCCAGCATTTT
TRBJ2-1	TRBV7-7	TRBD1	-	CASSRGQNNEQFF	TGTGCCAGCAGCAGGGGACAGAACAATGAGCAGTTCTTC
TRBJ1-2	TRBV7-2	TRBD1	-	CASSFEAGTGVSYTF	TGTGCCAGCAGCTTTGAAGCGGGGACAGGAGTGAGCTACACCTTC
TRBJ2-1	TRBV19	-	-	CASSILSSGVTYNEQFF	TGTGCCAGTAGTATCCTATCATCAGGGGTCACCTACAATGAGCAGTTCTTC
TRBJ2-5	TRBV28	TRBD1	-	CASRLRGPEETQYF	TGTGCCAGCCGTTTGAGGGGGCCGGAAGAGACCCAGTACTTC
TRBJ2-7	TRBV6-1	-	-	CASSERTAGPYEQYF	TGTGCCAGCAGTGAAAGAACTGCGGGGCCCTACGAGCAGTACTTC